What follows is one TCR beta chain and its context. In this sample, this clonotype turned up many times. Its specific antigen is unknown. No much larger clone exists at a distance of one base, and base qualities are not known. The source of the sample is a study of T cell repertoires in cytomegalovirus infection (dated by TCRdb to the late 2010s). Study-wide context: Donor HLA type was relevant to the analysis, as public TCR beta signatures indicated carriage of CMV infection together with the matching HLA type. Study-wide findings and limitations: In the ex vivo response, HLA-C-restricted CMV-specific TCR beta clonotypes were dominant, and in two of eight donors the single most frequent clonotype came from this HLA-C-restricted group. In both this cohort and an independent cohort of several hundred donors, the cumulative frequency of public TCR beta family members distinguished carriers of CMV infection plus the relevant HLA type.

The instrument given in TCRdb is Illumina HiSeq 1500. The raw public data were reprocessed by TCRdb itself: fastp quality trimming at Q25, MiXCR clonotype calling, in-frame beta chains only. Rows merge per CDR3 protein into single entries with the most common DNA and genes. The sample yields approximately 500,000 distinct CDR3 sequences; 16% were counted once. Around 25% of the sample is in the top ten clones. V is trimmed back by 6 bases and J by 2 bases, and the junction contains 3 bases that no gene match accounts for. CDR1 and CDR2 were assigned from the germline V gene as SGHTA and FQGNSA. The CDR3, from cysteine to phenylalanine, totals 14 residues. Here the CDR3 DNA is all that survives: 42 bases in frame from base 1.

This clonotype was sampled from a human donor in good health (CMV status not recorded). Some clones in this sample may be carry-over from other donors' samples. In this chain, TRBV7-2 is recombined with TRBJ2-7, with 11 bases aligning to TRBD1. Material: CD8+ T cells from PBMCs. The CDR3 protein sequence reads: CASRSGQGAYEQYF. The DNA sequence reads TGTGCCAGCAGATCGGGACAGGGGGCCTACGAGCAGTACTTC.